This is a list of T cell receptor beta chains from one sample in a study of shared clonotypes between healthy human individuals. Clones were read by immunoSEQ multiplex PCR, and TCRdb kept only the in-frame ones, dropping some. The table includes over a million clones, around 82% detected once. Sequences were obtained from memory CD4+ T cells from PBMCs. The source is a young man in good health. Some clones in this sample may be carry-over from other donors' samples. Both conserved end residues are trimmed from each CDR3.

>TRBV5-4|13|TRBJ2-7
ASRSLAEASYEQY
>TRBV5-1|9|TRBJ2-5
ASSSRETQY
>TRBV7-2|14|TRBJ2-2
ASSLRTGTDTGELF
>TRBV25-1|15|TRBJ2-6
ASTRTGDYSGANVLT
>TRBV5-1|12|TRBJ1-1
ASSSDSVNTEAF
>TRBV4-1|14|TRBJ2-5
ASSQEGGTLGETQY
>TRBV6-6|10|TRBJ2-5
ASSYSRETQY
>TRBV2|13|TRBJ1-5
ASSEGGVGNQPQH
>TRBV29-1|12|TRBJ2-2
SARQGADTGELF
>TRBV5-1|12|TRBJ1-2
ASSLEVYYYGYT
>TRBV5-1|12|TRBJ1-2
ASSLEDRGYGYT
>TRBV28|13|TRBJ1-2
ASSPSPGRDYGYT
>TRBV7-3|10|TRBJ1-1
ASSLGGDEAF
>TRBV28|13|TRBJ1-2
ASSLDGQGNYGYT
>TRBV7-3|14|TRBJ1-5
ASSPGTRLSNQPQH
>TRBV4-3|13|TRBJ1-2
ASSQDMRGFYGYT